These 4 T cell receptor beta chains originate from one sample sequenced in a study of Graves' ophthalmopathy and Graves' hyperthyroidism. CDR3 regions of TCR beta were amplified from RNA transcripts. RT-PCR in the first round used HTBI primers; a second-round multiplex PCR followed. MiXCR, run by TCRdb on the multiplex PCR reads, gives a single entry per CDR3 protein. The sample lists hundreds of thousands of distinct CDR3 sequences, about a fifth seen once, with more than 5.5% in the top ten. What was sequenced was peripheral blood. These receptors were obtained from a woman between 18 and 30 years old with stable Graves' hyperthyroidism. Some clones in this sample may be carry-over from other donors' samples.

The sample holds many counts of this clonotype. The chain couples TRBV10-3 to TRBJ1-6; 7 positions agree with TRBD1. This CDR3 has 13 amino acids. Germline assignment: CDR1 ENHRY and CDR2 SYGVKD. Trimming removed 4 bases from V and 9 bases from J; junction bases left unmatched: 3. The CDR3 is CAISVAGGSPLHF. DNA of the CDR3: TGTGCCATCAGTGTGGCAGGGGGTTCACCCCTCCACTTT.

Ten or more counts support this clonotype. CDR3 DNA: TGCGCCAGCAGCCAAGAGGGGCCAGGGACCTACGAGCAGTACTTC. This translates into CASSQEGPGTYEQYF. V and J are TRBV4-1 and TRBJ2-7; TRBD1 might be the D (5 bases). The V end lost 0 bases, the J end lost 2 bases, and 11 bases lay between the germline ends. Looked up from germline, CDR1 is MGHRA and CDR2 is YSYEKL. The CDR3 contains 15 residues.

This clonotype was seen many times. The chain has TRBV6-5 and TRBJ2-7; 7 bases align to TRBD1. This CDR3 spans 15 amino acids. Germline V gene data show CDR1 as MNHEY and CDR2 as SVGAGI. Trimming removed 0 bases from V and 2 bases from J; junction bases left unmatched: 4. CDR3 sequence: CASSYSSGTAYEQYF. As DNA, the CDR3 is TGTGCCAGCAGTTACTCGTCCGGGACAGCCTACGAGCAGTACTTC.

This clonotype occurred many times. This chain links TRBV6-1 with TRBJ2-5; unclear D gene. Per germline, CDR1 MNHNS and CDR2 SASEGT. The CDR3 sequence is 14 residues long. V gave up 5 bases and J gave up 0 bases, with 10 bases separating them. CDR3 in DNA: TGTGCCAGCAGTCAGACTGCTAACCAAGAGACCCAGTACTTC. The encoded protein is CASSQTANQETQYF.